The source of this T cell receptor beta chain is a study of PD-L1 blockade in urothelial cancer. Study information: It was in the mid-2010s that patients started atezolizumab at 1,200 mg intravenously every 3 weeks. Blood samples had a median of 141,255 T cells, tens of thousands of unique TCRs, and clonality more than 0.075.

Locally advanced or metastatic urothelial carcinoma was diagnosed in the patients. Peripheral blood mononuclear cells were collected from every patient before and during treatment, yielding between 1 and 8 samples per patient. This clone was counted between two and nine times. This table comes from immunoSEQ multiplex PCR, and its TCRdb copy is limited to in-frame clones, with some not included. The data show 40,000 or so clones, with roughly 77% seen just once and approximately 2.9% held by the top ten. V was cut by 5 bases and J by 3 bases, with 14 bases left in between. The CDR3 has 15 residues. The germline V gene has CDR1 SEHNR and CDR2 FQNEAQ (reference sequence).

The material sequenced was PBMCs, taken around atezolizumab (anti-PD-L1) treatment. The rearrangement uses TRBV7-9 and TRBJ1-5; perhaps TRBD1 as D (5 bases). This clonotype was obtained from a man between 65 and 79 years old with urothelial cancer. The CDR3 nucleotides are TGTGCCAGCAGCGAAACCGGGGACTTCAATCAGCCCCAGCATTTT. Translation: CASSETGDFNQPQHF.